Following are 30 T cell receptor beta chains from one sample sequenced in a study of siplizumab effects on memory and regulatory T cells. Method: immunoSEQ multiplex PCR; TCRdb's copy keeps in-frame clones and lacks some. The sample carries roughly 120,000 clones, roughly 94% recorded once. The sample comprised non-Treg CD4+ T cells sorted from blood. The origin of the receptors is a human donor in good health.

The J gene is TRBJ1-1, the V gene TRBV21-1. TRBV21-1 is given as a pseudogene. The CDR3 is made up of 12 amino acids. The DNA for the CDR3 is TGTGCCAGCACCTCTGGAACCCGGGGGGCTTTCTTT. Amino acids: CASTSGTRGAFF.

The rearrangement joins TRBV6-1 to TRBJ2-5; tentative D call: TRBD1 (5 bases). V was pared by 2 bases and J by 5 bases, with 15 bases between. Germline V gene data show CDR1 as MNHNS and CDR2 as SASEGT. The CDR3 extends over 15 amino acids. CDR3 in DNA: TGTGCCAGCAGTGAATTTTTAAGGGGTTGGGAGACCCAGTACTTC. It encodes CASSEFLRGWETQYF.

This chain links TRBV20-1 with TRBJ1-2; possible D gene TRBD1, 5 bases. The length of the CDR3 is 11 residues. V lost 1 base and J 8 bases, leaving 8 bases between the germline ends. Germline CDR1 DFQATT, CDR2 SNEGSKA (reference sequence). DNA for the CDR3: TGCAGTGCTAGAGTGACAGAAGGCTACACCTTC. This gives the protein CSARVTEGYTF.

The rearrangement joins TRBV20-1 to TRBJ1-1; D not resolved. The germline V and J ends were trimmed by 5 bases and 8 bases, with 3 bases remaining between them. The CDR3 has 8 amino acids. Looked up from germline, CDR1 is DFQATT and CDR2 is SNEGSKA (reference sequence). The CDR3, as DNA: TGCAGTGCTCCGGAAGCTTTCTTT. Translating gives CSAPEAFF.

This clone was recorded once. The genes are TRBV7-2 and TRBJ1-2; 8 positions match TRBD1. J gave up 8 bases and V 3 bases, and 11 bases lay outside the gene matches. Germline V gives CDR1 SGHTA, CDR2 FQGNSA. This CDR3 has 15 amino acids. CDR3 region: CASSLQLGTGGGYTF. CDR3 nucleotides: TGTGCCAGCAGCTTGCAATTAGGGACAGGCGGAGGCTACACCTTC.

The chain uses TRBV7-2 and TRBJ2-2; D is unresolved. The germline V gene encodes CDR1 SGHTA and CDR2 FQGNSA. This CDR3 is built from 13 residues. The V end was cut by 0 bases, the J end by 8 bases, with 7 bases between. CDR3 in amino acids: CASSLALDGELFF. DNA of the CDR3: TGTGCCAGCAGCTTAGCTTTAGATGGGGAGCTGTTTTTT. The complete variable domain, with remaining parts taken from reference TRBV7-2 and TRBJ2-2, reads GAGVSQSPSNKVTEKGKDVELRCDPISGHTALYWYRQSLGQGLEFLIYFQGNSAPDKSGLPSDRFSAERTGGSVSTLTIQRTQQEDSAVYLCASSLALDGELFFGEGSRLTVL.

The chain combines TRBV4-2 with TRBJ2-7; tentative D call: TRBD2 (6 bases). Germline CDR1 reads LGHNA; CDR2 reads YNFKEQ. The V and J ends lost 1 base and 3 bases respectively, with 13 bases between them. The CDR3 totals 15 residues. CDR3 sequence (DNA): TGTGCCAGCAGCCAAGGTACGGGAGACCACTACGAGCAGTACTTC. It specifies CASSQGTGDHYEQYF.

The chain employs TRBV5-8 and TRBJ1-2; maybe TRBD1 (5 bases). The CDR3 runs to 14 residues. Looked up from germline, CDR1 is SGHTS and CDR2 is YDEGEE. Trimming cost V 2 bases and J 7 bases, with 15 bases left between them. The CDR3 DNA sequence: TGTGCCAGCAGCTTTCTGGGGCCAAATCCTGGCTACACCTTC. It is translated as CASSFLGPNPGYTF.

The chain joins TRBV9 to TRBJ2-7; 10 nucleotides agree with TRBD2. V trimming: 4 bases; J trimming: 2 bases; junction bases outside the gene matches: 9. The CDR3 runs to 16 residues. Germline V CDR1 and CDR2: SGDLS, YYNGEE. CDR3 in DNA: TGTGCCAGCAGCTCTAGGAGCGGGGGGGCCGCCTACGAGCAGTACTTC. Translation: CASSSRSGGAAYEQYF.

The chain recombines TRBV5-1 with TRBJ2-3; 10 nucleotides match TRBD2. Trimming removed 0 bases from V and 0 bases from J; junction bases left unmatched: 4. Germline CDR1 is SGHRS and CDR2 is YFSETQ. The CDR3 totals 17 residues. CDR3 region: CASSLATTSGSTDTQYF. DNA of the CDR3: TGCGCCAGCAGCTTGGCCACGACTAGCGGGAGCACAGATACGCAGTATTTT.

This sequence joins TRBV19 and TRBJ2-1; weak D call: TRBD1 (5 bases). V was pared by 5 bases and J by 0 bases, with 11 bases between. The CDR3 has 15 residues. The germline gives CDR1 LNHDA, CDR2 SQIVND (reference sequence). CDR3 in amino acids: CASSPMDTSYNEQFF. DNA for the CDR3: TGTGCCAGTAGTCCTATGGACACCTCCTACAATGAGCAGTTCTTC.

V is TRBV19 and J is TRBJ2-7; D uncertain. V shed 2 bases and J shed 2 bases, with 10 bases lying between them. The CDR3 totals 14 residues. Per the germline V gene, CDR1 is LNHDA and CDR2 is SQIVND (reference sequence). CDR3 residues: CASSIRQAPYEQYF. The CDR3 DNA follows: TGTGCCAGTAGTATAAGGCAGGCGCCCTACGAGCAGTACTTC.

This clone was seen a single time. The chain is built from TRBV7-9 and TRBJ2-1; a possible D gene is TRBD2 (6 bases). Germline values: CDR1 SEHNR, CDR2 FQNEAQ (reference sequence). This CDR3 region has 18 residues. V gave up 3 bases and J gave up 0 bases, with 18 bases separating them. Written as DNA, the CDR3 is TGTGCCAGCAGCTTTCCCGCCGGGCGGGGAAGCTCCTACAATGAGCAGTTCTTC. Its translation is CASSFPAGRGSSYNEQFF.

J is TRBJ2-5 and V is TRBV6-1, with D perhaps TRBD2 (6 bases). CDR1 is MNHNS, CDR2 SASEGT, per germline. Trimming shortened V by 1 base and J by 2 bases, and 14 bases separated the two germline ends. This CDR3 comprises 16 residues. CDR3 in amino acids: CASSEVGVAGQETQYF. The CDR3 region has the DNA TGTGCCAGCAGTGAAGTGGGGGTCGCGGGGCAAGAGACCCAGTACTTC.

This clone was detected a few times. The genes are TRBV28 and TRBJ1-5; the D gene is possibly TRBD1 (6 bases). The CDR3 runs to 13 residues. The ends were cut back, 8 bases at V and 9 bases at J, with 17 bases in the middle. CDR1 and CDR2 (germline): MDHEN, SYDVKM. As DNA, the CDR3 is TGTGCCAGCGGGGCAGGGGTCCGAACGCCCCAGCATTTT. Translating it yields CASGAGVRTPQHF.

V and J are TRBV4-1 and TRBJ1-6; perhaps TRBD1 as D (6 bases). Germline CDR1 reads MGHRA; CDR2 reads YSYEKL. V shed 3 bases and J shed 7 bases, with 7 bases lying between them. The CDR3 is 13 amino acids. This CDR3 reads CASSQGANSPLHF. The CDR3 region has the DNA TGCGCCAGCAGCCAGGGGGCCAATTCACCCCTCCACTTT.

This sequence joins TRBV6-1 and TRBJ2-7, with a weak D call TRBD1 (5 bases). Deletions cut 6 bases from V and 0 bases from J, with 9 bases between. The V gene's germline CDR1 is MNHNS and CDR2 SASEGT. CDR3 size: 13 residues. CDR3 amino acids: CASRTENSYEQYF. In DNA form, the CDR3 reads TGTGCCAGCAGGACAGAGAACTCCTACGAGCAGTACTTC.

This clone showed up just once. Other DNA sequences of this sample code for an identical CDR3. This chain uses TRBV11-2 with TRBJ2-7, with D tentatively TRBD1 (5 bases). From germline, CDR1 is SGHAT and CDR2 FQNNGV. Trimming cost V 5 bases and J 3 bases, with 8 bases left between them. The CDR3 extends over 12 amino acids. Written as DNA, the CDR3 is TGTGCCAGCAGCCCTCAGGGCTACGAGCAGTACTTC. It encodes CASSPQGYEQYF.

In its sample, this clone was seen once. The CDR3 sequence: CSVAMGQGYGYTF. The CDR3 DNA reads TGCAGCGTTGCGATGGGGCAGGGTTATGGCTACACCTTC. The chain uses TRBV29-1 and TRBJ1-2, with D perhaps matching TRBD1 (5 bases). The CDR3 is 13 amino acids. V lost 4 bases to trimming and J lost 5 bases, with 14 bases between them. Germline CDR1 reads SQVTM; CDR2 reads ANQGSEA.

The table lists this clone with a few counts. This sequence joins TRBV2 and TRBJ1-5; D is unresolved. Trimming took off 4 bases at V and 0 bases at J, with 7 bases between the two ends. The length of the CDR3 is 14 residues. Germline CDR1 SNHLY, CDR2 FYNNEI. Written as DNA, the CDR3 is TGTGCCAGCAGTGGGCAGAATAGCAATCAGCCCCAGCATTTT. Its translation: CASSGQNSNQPQHF.

The rearrangement links TRBV10-3 to TRBJ1-2; 9 nucleotides agree with TRBD1. The CDR3 totals 14 residues. Trimming at V came to 7 bases and at J to 2 bases, leaving 5 bases not matched to a gene. Germline V gene sequence: CDR1 ENHRY, CDR2 SYGVKD. The DNA of the CDR3 is TGTGCCATCACCCAGGGACAGGGCAACTATGGCTACACCTTC. This encodes CAITQGQGNYGYTF.

The V and J genes are TRBV6-6 and TRBJ2-5; the match to TRBD2 covers 10 bases. Germline V lookup: CDR1 MNHNY, CDR2 SVGAGI (reference sequence). CDR3 length: 14 amino acids. The ends lost 0 bases at V and 5 bases at J; junction bases unmatched: 0. In nucleotides, the CDR3 is TGTGCCAGCAGTTACTCGACTAGCGGGGAGACCCAGTACTTC. This gives the protein CASSYSTSGETQYF.

The chain carries TRBV14 and TRBJ2-1; no clear D gene. The V gene lost 4 bases and the J gene lost 9 bases, with 13 bases spanning the gap. The CDR3 length is 13 residues. The V gene's germline CDR1 is SGHDN and CDR2 FVKESK. In DNA, the CDR3 is TGTGCCAGCAGCCCGCGGATGGACGGTGAGCAGTTCTTC. Translation: CASSPRMDGEQFF. Filled out from reference TRBV14 and TRBJ2-1, the complete variable domain reads EAGVTQFPSHSVIEKGQTVTLRCDPISGHDNLYWYRRVMGKEIKFLLHFVKESKQDESGMPNNRFLAERTGGTYSTLKVQPAELEDSGVYFCASSPRMDGEQFFGPGTRLTVL.

This CDR3 reads CASIPGRTIYEQYF. The DNA for the CDR3 is TGTGCCAGCATACCGGGACGGACAATCTACGAGCAGTACTTC. The chain combines TRBV2 with TRBJ2-7; D may be TRBD1 or TRBD2 (5 bases each). The CDR3 spans 14 residues. Trimming pared 7 bases from V and 3 bases from J, leaving 16 bases between. Germline V CDR1 and CDR2: SNHLY, FYNNEI.

The rearrangement uses TRBV18 and TRBJ2-3; perhaps TRBD1 as D (5 bases). The CDR3 runs 15 residues. V was shortened by 2 bases and J by 3 bases, with 12 bases between the two germline ends. In germline, CDR1 is KGHSH, CDR2 LQKENI. The CDR3 sequence is CASSPGALSTDTQYF. CDR3 in DNA: TGTGCCAGCTCACCAGGGGCCCTTTCGACAGATACGCAGTATTTT.

The chain is built from TRBV7-2 and TRBJ1-5; D uncertain. Germline CDR1 reads SGHTA; CDR2 reads FQGNSA. The V and J ends lost 2 bases and 3 bases respectively, with 5 bases between them. This CDR3 is built from 13 residues. The CDR3 is CASSLLVNQPQHF. The CDR3 coding sequence is TGTGCCAGCAGCTTACTGGTCAATCAGCCCCAGCATTTT.

The V call is TRBV2, the J call TRBJ1-1; TRBD1 matches 11 bases. Germline CDR1 and CDR2: SNHLY and FYNNEI. The CDR3 consists of 18 residues. After removal of 6 bases from V and 0 bases from J, the junction contained 12 bases not matched to a gene. In nucleotides, the CDR3 is TGTGCCAGCAGGGAATGGGGACAGGGGGACGGTATGAACACTGAAGCTTTCTTT. Its translation is CASREWGQGDGMNTEAFF.

The J gene is TRBJ1-4, the V gene TRBV29-1; D is possibly TRBD1 (5 bases). This CDR3 has 14 amino acids. Trimming shortened V by 4 bases and J by 4 bases, and 13 bases separated the two germline ends. Looked up from germline, CDR1 is SQVTM and CDR2 is ANQGSEA. The CDR3 region is CSVASGTLNEKLFF. The CDR3 DNA sequence: TGCAGCGTTGCCTCCGGGACTCTTAATGAAAAACTGTTTTTT.

Remarks on this clone: Other DNA sequences from this sample encode an identical CDR3 as well. The V and J genes are TRBV6-1 and TRBJ2-7; no definite D call. Trimming left V 4 bases short and J 0 bases short, with 4 bases between. The CDR3 consists of 12 residues. CDR1 is MNHNS, CDR2 SASEGT, per germline. The CDR3 DNA reads TGTGCCAGCAGTGGAGACTCCTACGAGCAGTACTTC. Its protein is CASSGDSYEQYF.

The V call is TRBV5-1, the J call TRBJ1-6; 9 bases are a match to TRBD1. This CDR3 spans 14 amino acids. The germline V gene has CDR1 SGHRS and CDR2 YFSETQ. V gave up 4 bases and J gave up 7 bases; unmatched junction bases: 3. The CDR3 nucleotides are TGCGCCAGCAGCGGGGACAGGGAAAATTCACCCCTCCACTTT. It encodes CASSGDRENSPLHF.